These 26 T cell receptor beta chains were sequenced from one sample in a study of T cells in Graves' hyperthyroidism and ophthalmopathy. The CDR3 regions of TCR beta were amplified from RNA transcripts. The HTBI primer set served for first-round RT-PCR of the TCR CDR3. In TCRdb, the multiplex PCR reads were re-called with MiXCR into one record per CDR3 protein. The sample lists hundreds of thousands of distinct CDR3 sequences, about 16% occurring once. The material sequenced was blood. All receptors come from a woman between 18 and 29 years old with Graves' ophthalmopathy.

The V gene is TRBV20-1, the J gene TRBJ1-1; D not resolved. In germline, CDR1 is DFQATT, CDR2 SNEGSKA (reference sequence). The CDR3 extends over 13 amino acids. V was shortened by 3 bases and J by 5 bases, with 13 bases between the two germline ends. The CDR3 coding sequence is TGCAGTGCTAGTAAACGAAAAGAAACTGAAGCTTTCTTT. Residues: CSASKRKETEAFF.

The chain employs TRBV19 and TRBJ1-5; possible D gene TRBD1, 6 bases. The CDR3 is made up of 16 amino acids. The germline V gene has CDR1 LNHDA and CDR2 SQIVND (reference sequence). Between the trimmed V and J ends, which lost 3 bases and 6 bases, there was a span of 18 bases. The CDR3 sequence: CASSIGNPGAGQPQHF. The CDR3 region has the DNA TGTGCCAGTAGTATTGGGAATCCGGGGGCTGGTCAGCCCCAGCATTTT.

The chain links TRBV28 to TRBJ2-5, with 11 bases lining up with TRBD1. The CDR3 has 15 amino acids. With V trimmed by 4 bases and J by 13 bases, 14 bases remained unmatched. Germline V CDR1 and CDR2: MDHEN, SYDVKM. The CDR3 nucleotides read TGTGCCAGCAGTTCTCTCGGGACAGGGGGACGAATGTGGTACTTC. This gives the protein CASSSLGTGGRMWYF.

This clonotype showed up many times. V gene TRBV12-3 or TRBV12-4 combines with J gene TRBJ2-5; TRBD1 matches 8 bases. This CDR3 has 14 residues. J lost 5 bases, V lost 7 bases, and 9 bases had no gene match. The CDR3 reads CASTQFDRGETQYF. CDR3 nucleotides: TGTGCCAGCACCCAATTCGACAGGGGCGAGACCCAGTACTTC.

This chain uses TRBV9 with TRBJ2-2, with D unresolved. V was shortened by 0 bases and J by 1 base, with 4 bases between the two germline ends. The CDR3 spans 14 residues. Germline V gene data show CDR1 as SGDLS and CDR2 as YYNGEE. CDR3 region: CASSVVENTGELFF. In nucleotides, the CDR3 is TGTGCCAGCAGCGTAGTCGAGAACACCGGGGAGCTGTTTTTT.

There are many counts of this clonotype. J is TRBJ1-5 and V is TRBV15; D is perhaps TRBD1 (6 bases). V lost 0 bases, J lost 6 bases, and 9 bases lay in between. CDR1 is LNHNV and CDR2 is YYDKDF in the germline V gene (reference sequence). This CDR3 contains 14 residues. The chain's CDR3 is CATSREGASQPQHF. CDR3 coding DNA: TGTGCCACCAGCAGAGAGGGGGCCAGTCAGCCCCAGCATTTT.

The rearrangement uses TRBV5-8 and TRBJ1-2; D remains unclear. Germline V gene sequence: CDR1 SGHTS, CDR2 YDEGEE. CDR3 size: 16 residues. V was pared by 1 base and J by 4 bases, with 17 bases between. The CDR3 spells CASSLFQAGQSYGYTF. In DNA form, the CDR3 reads TGTGCCAGCAGCTTGTTTCAAGCTGGTCAGAGCTATGGCTACACCTTC. Combining the CDR3 with reference TRBV5-8 and TRBJ1-2 gives the whole variable domain EAGVTQSPTHLIKTRGQQATLRCSPISGHTSVYWYQQALGLGLQFLLWYDEGEERNRGNFPPRFSGRQFPNYSSELNVNALELEDSALYLCASSLFQAGQSYGYTFGSGTRLTVV.

The table lists this clonotype with many counts. The gene calls are TRBV11-3 and TRBJ2-2, with a possible D match to TRBD2 (6 bases). The CDR3 has 14 amino acids. CDR1 SGHNT and CDR2 YENEEA come from the germline V gene. Trimming left V 5 bases short and J 7 bases short, with 14 bases between. DNA for the CDR3: TGTGCCAGCAGCCGCGTTGGGGGGTACGGGGAGCTGTTTTTT. It codes for CASSRVGGYGELFF.

This clonotype was seen at least ten times. This chain uses TRBV7-8 with TRBJ2-2; possibly TRBD1 or TRBD2 for D (5 bases each). This CDR3 is 14 amino acids long. Per germline, CDR1 SGHVS and CDR2 FQNEAQ. V was pared by 5 bases and J by 5 bases, with 12 bases between. The CDR3 spells CASSPRGLTGELFF. CDR3 DNA sequence: TGTGCCAGCAGCCCCCGGGGCTTAACCGGGGAGCTGTTTTTT. Filled out from reference TRBV7-8 and TRBJ2-2, the complete variable domain reads GAGVSQSPRYKVAKRGQDVALRCDPISGHVSLFWYQQALGQGPEFLTYFQNEAQLDKSGLPSDRFFAERPEGSVSTLKIQRTQQEDSAVYLCASSPRGLTGELFFGEGSRLTVL.

This chain uses TRBV20-1 with TRBJ2-3; TRBD2 might be the D (5 bases). The ends were cut back, 6 bases at V and 2 bases at J, with 15 bases in the middle. The CDR3 runs to 14 residues. Looked up from germline, CDR1 is DFQATT and CDR2 is SNEGSKA (reference sequence). The CDR3 protein is CSAIRRGYTDTQYF. In DNA, the CDR3 is TGCAGTGCCATTCGGAGAGGGTACACAGATACGCAGTATTTT.

The chain carries TRBV5-1 and TRBJ1-1, with D perhaps matching TRBD1 (6 bases). V lost 4 bases to trimming and J lost 3 bases, with 13 bases between them. CDR1 is SGHRS and CDR2 is YFSETQ in the germline V gene. This CDR3 has 14 amino acids. The DNA for the CDR3 is TGCGCCAGCAGCACGGACAGCGTATACACTGAAGCTTTCTTT. Residues: CASSTDSVYTEAFF.

This chain connects TRBV28 to TRBJ2-3, with 12 bases fitting TRBD2. The V gene end was trimmed by 7 bases and the J gene end by 4 bases; junction bases not matched to a gene: 15. CDR3 length: 18 residues. Per the germline V gene, CDR1 is MDHEN and CDR2 is SYDVKM. CDR3: CASNPTVRTSGVPDTQYF. CDR3 coding DNA: TGTGCCAGCAACCCAACGGTGAGGACTAGCGGGGTTCCAGATACGCAGTATTTT.

The rearrangement joins TRBV7-3 to TRBJ1-2; a possible D gene is TRBD1 (5 bases). The CDR3 covers 13 residues. Germline lookup yields CDR1 SGHTA and CDR2 FQGTGA. V was trimmed by 3 bases and J by 6 bases, leaving 11 bases between them. CDR3 coding DNA: TGTGCCAGCAGCTTCCGCGGGACGGATGGCTACACCTTC. Translation gives CASSFRGTDGYTF.

This clonotype was picked up many times. The chain employs TRBV2 and TRBJ2-7, with 10 positions matching TRBD1. Germline assignment: CDR1 SNHLY and CDR2 FYNNEI. CDR3 length equals 16 residues. V lost 3 bases to trimming and J lost 2 bases; unmatched junction nucleotides: 7. CDR3 nucleotide sequence: TGTGCCAGCAGTGATTCCTGGACAGGGGGTACCTACGAGCAGTACTTC. Translating it yields CASSDSWTGGTYEQYF.

This clonotype was seen at least ten times. This chain uses TRBV27 with TRBJ2-2; 7 nucleotides agree with TRBD1. V was pared by 5 bases and J by 4 bases, with 7 bases of the junction left unmatched. CDR3 size: 15 residues. Looked up from germline, CDR1 is MNHEY and CDR2 is SMNVEV (reference sequence). CDR3 region: CASSVQGPGTGELFF. CDR3 nucleotide sequence: TGTGCCAGCAGTGTACAGGGGCCGGGCACCGGGGAGCTGTTTTTT.

This clonotype was counted between two and nine times. A much larger clone sits a single nucleotide away, making a read error possible. The V and J genes are TRBV5-1 and TRBJ2-1, with 8 bases that match TRBD1. Germline values: CDR1 SGHRS, CDR2 YFSETQ. The CDR3 has 16 residues. CDR3 protein: CASSSGSTGGGNELFF. The CDR3 DNA is TGCGCCAGCAGCTCCGGGTCAACAGGGGGTGGCAATGAGCTGTTCTTC.

This clonotype was seen ten or more times. This chain uses TRBV27 with TRBJ1-2, with a tentative D call TRBD1 (6 bases). Trimming removed 6 bases from V and 4 bases from J, with 12 bases in between. This CDR3 is 13 amino acids long. From germline, CDR1 is MNHEY and CDR2 SMNVEV (reference sequence). The CDR3 coding sequence is TGTGCCAGCAGACGGGGGGCCGGCTATGGCTACACCTTC. Encoded protein: CASRRGAGYGYTF.

The chain has TRBV4-1 and TRBJ2-6; D remains unclear. The germline gives CDR1 MGHRA, CDR2 YSYEKL. V lost 0 bases to trimming and J lost 0 bases, with 15 bases between them. The CDR3 has 19 amino acids. CDR3 loop: CASSQERSHLISGANVLTF. The CDR3 region has the DNA TGCGCCAGCAGCCAAGAACGCAGCCACCTTATCTCTGGGGCCAACGTCCTGACTTTC.

Ten or more counts support this clonotype. The chain has TRBV5-1 and TRBJ2-5; 14 bases align to TRBD2. This CDR3 is built from 16 residues. Germline-derived CDR1 and CDR2 are SGHRS and YFSETQ. With V trimmed by 2 bases and J by 5 bases, 5 bases remained unmatched. The CDR3 reads CASSLPTSGGAETQYF. CDR3 DNA sequence: TGCGCCAGCAGCTTACCGACTAGCGGGGGGGCGGAGACCCAGTACTTC.

The sample holds a few counts of this clonotype. The V call is TRBV18, the J call TRBJ2-1; 8 positions match TRBD1. The J segment lost 2 bases and the V segment lost 2 bases, leaving 2 bases of the junction unmatched. The germline V gene encodes CDR1 KGHSH and CDR2 LQKENI. The CDR3 spans 15 residues. CDR3 amino acids: CASSPNRGAYNEQFF. The CDR3 DNA sequence: TGTGCCAGCTCACCAAACAGGGGGGCCTACAATGAGCAGTTCTTC.

This clonotype has a handful of counts. This CDR3 is CASSLVGVGTEAFF. DNA for the CDR3: TGTGCCAGCAGCTTAGTTGGGGTTGGCACTGAAGCTTTCTTT. The rearrangement uses TRBV11-2 and TRBJ1-1; D gene ambiguous. Germline assignment: CDR1 SGHAT and CDR2 FQNNGV. V lost 1 base and J lost 4, with 10 bases in between. This CDR3 is 14 amino acids long.

Many counts were recorded for this clonotype. This chain connects TRBV20-1 to TRBJ2-3; 9 bases are a match to TRBD2. CDR3 size: 14 residues. From germline, CDR1 is DFQATT and CDR2 SNEGSKA (reference sequence). V gave up 4 bases and J gave up 1 base; unmatched junction bases: 3. The CDR3 here is CSAIPSGGTDTQYF. CDR3 bases: TGCAGTGCTATTCCTAGCGGGGGCACAGATACGCAGTATTTT.

This clonotype was detected ten times or more. The gene calls are TRBV18 and TRBJ2-7; 12 bases are a match to TRBD2. V trimming: 3 bases; J trimming: 4 bases; junction bases outside the gene matches: 7. From germline, CDR1 is KGHSH and CDR2 LQKENI. The CDR3 extends over 16 amino acids. Here the CDR3 DNA reads TGTGCCAGCTCACCGCCGACTAGCGGGAGATCTTACGAGCAGTACTTC. Encoded protein: CASSPPTSGRSYEQYF.

In its sample, this clonotype was seen many times. The chain recombines TRBV4-1 with TRBJ2-3; D gene uncertain. Looked up from germline, CDR1 is MGHRA and CDR2 is YSYEKL. CDR3 length: 13 residues. Deletions cut 0 bases from V and 4 bases from J, with 5 bases between. The CDR3 spells CASSQDSPDTQYF. The CDR3 nucleotides read TGCGCCAGCAGCCAAGATTCTCCAGATACGCAGTATTTT.

This clonotype was seen ten or more times. The gene calls are TRBV2 and TRBJ2-2; TRBD1 or TRBD2 may be the D gene (6 bases each). The V gene's germline CDR1 is SNHLY and CDR2 FYNNEI. The V end was cut by 4 bases, the J end by 4 bases, with 13 bases between. The CDR3 spans 15 residues. CDR3 nucleotide sequence: TGTGCCAGCAGTGTTGGCAGGGGAGGCACCGGGGAGCTGTTTTTT. Its protein product is CASSVGRGGTGELFF.

This clonotype was detected only once. The chain has TRBV7-2 and TRBJ2-5; 8 positions agree with TRBD1. V lost 5 bases and J lost 9; bases outside the gene matches: 8. The CDR3 loop spans 13 amino acids. Germline CDR1 SGHTA, CDR2 FQGNSA. The CDR3 DNA sequence: TGTGCCAGCAGCATGGACAGGGAAAAGGCCCAGTACTTC. Translated, it gives CASSMDREKAQYF.